The source of this T cell receptor beta chain is a study of T cell responses to AZD1222 COVID-19 vaccine. General study findings and limits: After two AZD1222 doses, spike-specific TCR breadth and depth rose versus day 0.

This clone was detected only a few times. Its antigen is unidentified. Germline values: CDR1 MNHEY, CDR2 SMNVEV (reference sequence). The CDR3 has 16 amino acids. Trimming took 8 bases from V and 3 from J, leaving 23 bases between them. Method: immunoSEQ multiplex PCR; TCRdb's copy keeps in-frame clones and lacks some. The sample lists over 80,000 clones; roughly 92% were seen once. The analysis combined second doses at about 4 or about 12 weeks. V usage is TRBV27 and J usage is TRBJ2-7, with D perhaps matching TRBD1 (6 bases). This material consisted of peripheral blood, taken 28 days after the second AZD1222 dose. This clonotype was sampled from an adult who received the AZD1222 COVID-19 vaccine. CDR3 DNA: TGTGCCAGCTCCGGACGGGTAAGAGGGGGACACTACGAGCAGTACTTC. Its translation: CASSGRVRGGHYEQYF.